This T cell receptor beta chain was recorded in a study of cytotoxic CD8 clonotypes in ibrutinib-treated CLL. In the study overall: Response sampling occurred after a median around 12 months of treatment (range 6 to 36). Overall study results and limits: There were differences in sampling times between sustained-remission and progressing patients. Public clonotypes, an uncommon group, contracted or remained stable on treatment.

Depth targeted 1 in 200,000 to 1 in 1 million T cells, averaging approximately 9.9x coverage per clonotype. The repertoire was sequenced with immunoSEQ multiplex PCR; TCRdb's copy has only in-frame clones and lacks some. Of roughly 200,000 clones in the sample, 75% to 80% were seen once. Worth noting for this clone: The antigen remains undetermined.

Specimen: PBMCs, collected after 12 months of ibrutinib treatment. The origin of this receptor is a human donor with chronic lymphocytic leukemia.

DNA of the CDR3: TGTGCCAGCAGTCGGGCTTGGAGCTCCTACGAGCAGTACTTC. The encoded protein is CASSRAWSSYEQYF. J is TRBJ2-7 and V is TRBV6-5; D remains ambiguous. V was clipped by 5 bases and J by 0 bases, with 11 bases between them. Germline CDR1 MNHEY, CDR2 SVGAGI. The CDR3 is 14 amino acids.